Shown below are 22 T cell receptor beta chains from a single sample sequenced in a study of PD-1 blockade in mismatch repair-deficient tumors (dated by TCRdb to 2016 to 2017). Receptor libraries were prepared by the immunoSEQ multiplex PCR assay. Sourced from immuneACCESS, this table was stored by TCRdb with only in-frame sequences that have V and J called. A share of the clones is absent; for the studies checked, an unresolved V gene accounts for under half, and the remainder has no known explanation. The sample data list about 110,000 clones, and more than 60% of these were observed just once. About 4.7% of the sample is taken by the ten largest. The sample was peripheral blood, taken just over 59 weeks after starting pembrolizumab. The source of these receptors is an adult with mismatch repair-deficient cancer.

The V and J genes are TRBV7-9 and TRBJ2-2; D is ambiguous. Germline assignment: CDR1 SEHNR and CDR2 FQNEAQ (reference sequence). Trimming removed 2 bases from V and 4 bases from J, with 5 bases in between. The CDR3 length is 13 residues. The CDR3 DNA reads TGTGCCAGCAGCTTACTCGGCACCGGGGAGCTGTTTTTT. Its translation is CASSLLGTGELFF.

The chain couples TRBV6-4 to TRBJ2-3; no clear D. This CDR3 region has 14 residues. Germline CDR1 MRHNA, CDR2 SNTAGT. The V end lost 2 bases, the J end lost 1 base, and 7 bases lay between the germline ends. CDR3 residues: CASSDDRRTDTQYF. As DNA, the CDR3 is TGTGCCAGCAGTGACGACCGGCGCACAGATACGCAGTATTTT.

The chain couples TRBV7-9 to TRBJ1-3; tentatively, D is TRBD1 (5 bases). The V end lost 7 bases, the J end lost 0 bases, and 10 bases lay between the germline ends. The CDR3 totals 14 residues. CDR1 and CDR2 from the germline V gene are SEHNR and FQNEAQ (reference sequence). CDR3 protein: CASNQGLSGNTIYF. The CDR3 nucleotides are TGTGCCAGCAACCAGGGACTCTCTGGAAACACCATATATTTT.

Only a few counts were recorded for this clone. The CDR3 here is CASSEGGGPQHF. The CDR3 DNA is TGTGCCAGCAGTGAGGGGGGAGGACCCCAGCATTTT. The chain recombines TRBV2 with TRBJ1-5; D possibly corresponds to TRBD1 (5 bases). Germline CDR1 SNHLY, CDR2 FYNNEI. Trimming took off 3 bases at V and 10 bases at J, with 10 bases between the two ends. This CDR3 is built from 12 residues.

The CDR3 spells CASSFVAGGTDTQYF. The CDR3 DNA sequence: TGTGCCAGCAGCTTTGTAGCGGGAGGTACAGATACGCAGTATTTT. The rearrangement uses TRBV13 and TRBJ2-3, with 10 bases aligning to TRBD2. The junction had 3 bases not matched to a gene; V was cut back by 3 bases and J by 3 bases. Per germline, CDR1 PRHDT and CDR2 FYEKMQ (reference sequence). The CDR3 spans 15 residues.

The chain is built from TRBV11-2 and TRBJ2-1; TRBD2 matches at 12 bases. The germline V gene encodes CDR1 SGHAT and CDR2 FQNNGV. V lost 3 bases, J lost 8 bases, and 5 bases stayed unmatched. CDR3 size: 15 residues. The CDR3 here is CASSFTSGRFDEQFF. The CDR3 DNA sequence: TGTGCCAGCAGCTTCACTAGCGGGAGGTTCGATGAGCAGTTCTTC.

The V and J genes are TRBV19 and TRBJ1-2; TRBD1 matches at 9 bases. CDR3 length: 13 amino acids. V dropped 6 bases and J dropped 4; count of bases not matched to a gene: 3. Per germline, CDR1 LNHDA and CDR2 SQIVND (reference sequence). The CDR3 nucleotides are TGTGCCAGTAGAGAGACAGGGGGCTATGGCTACACCTTC. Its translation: CASRETGGYGYTF.

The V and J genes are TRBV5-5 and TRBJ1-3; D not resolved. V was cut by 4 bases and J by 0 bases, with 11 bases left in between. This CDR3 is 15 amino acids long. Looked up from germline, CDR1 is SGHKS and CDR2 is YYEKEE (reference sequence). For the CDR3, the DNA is TGTGCCAGCAGCGAAAGAGCCCTCTCTGGAAACACCATATATTTT. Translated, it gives CASSERALSGNTIYF.

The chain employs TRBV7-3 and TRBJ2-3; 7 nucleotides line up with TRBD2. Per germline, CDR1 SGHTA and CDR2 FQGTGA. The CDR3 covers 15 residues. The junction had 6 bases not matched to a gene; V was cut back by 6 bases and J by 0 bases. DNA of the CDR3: TGTGCCAGCAGGGATAGCGGGTCTAGCACAGATACGCAGTATTTT. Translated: CASRDSGSSTDTQYF.

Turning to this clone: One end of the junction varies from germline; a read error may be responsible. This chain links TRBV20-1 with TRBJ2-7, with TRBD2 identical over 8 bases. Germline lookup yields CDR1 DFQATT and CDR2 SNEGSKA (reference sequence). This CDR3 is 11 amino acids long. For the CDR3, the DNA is TGCAGTGCTAGAGATTCGAGCGGGAGCCACTTC. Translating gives CSARDSSGSHF.

The CDR3 sequence: CASSELIGFNSNQPQHF. The CDR3 nucleotides read TGCGCCAGCAGTGAGTTGATAGGGTTCAATAGCAATCAGCCCCAGCATTTT. The genes are TRBV10-2 and TRBJ1-5; D is unclear. CDR1 and CDR2 from the germline V gene are WSHSY and SAAADI. Trimming removed 1 base at V and 0 bases at J, with 13 bases between. The CDR3 is made up of 17 amino acids.

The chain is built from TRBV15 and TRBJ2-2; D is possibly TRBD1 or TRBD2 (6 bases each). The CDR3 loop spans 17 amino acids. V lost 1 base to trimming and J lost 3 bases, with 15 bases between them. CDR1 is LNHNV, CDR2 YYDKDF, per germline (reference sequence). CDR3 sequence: CATSRGRGRGYTGELFF. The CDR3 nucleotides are TGTGCCACCAGCAGAGGCAGGGGACGGGGGTACACCGGGGAGCTGTTTTTT. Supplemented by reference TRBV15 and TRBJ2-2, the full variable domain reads DAMVIQNPRYQVTQFGKPVTLSCSQTLNHNVMYWYQQKSSQAPKLLFHYYDKDFNNEADTPDNFQSRRPNTSFCFLDIRSPGLGDTAMYLCATSRGRGRGYTGELFFGEGSRLTVL.

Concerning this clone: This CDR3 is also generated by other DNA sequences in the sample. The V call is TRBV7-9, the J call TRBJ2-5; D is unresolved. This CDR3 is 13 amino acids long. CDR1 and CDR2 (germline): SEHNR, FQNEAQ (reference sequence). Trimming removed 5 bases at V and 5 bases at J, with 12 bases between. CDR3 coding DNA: TGTGCCAGCAGCCCGCGTCCTCGGGAGACCCAGTACTTC. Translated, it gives CASSPRPRETQYF.

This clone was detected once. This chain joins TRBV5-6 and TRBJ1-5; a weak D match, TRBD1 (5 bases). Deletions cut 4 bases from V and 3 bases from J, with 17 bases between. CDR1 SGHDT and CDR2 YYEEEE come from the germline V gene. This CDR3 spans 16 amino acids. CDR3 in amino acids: CASSARVKGDNQPQHF. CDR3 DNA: TGTGCCAGCAGCGCCCGCGTAAAAGGGGACAATCAGCCCCAGCATTTT.

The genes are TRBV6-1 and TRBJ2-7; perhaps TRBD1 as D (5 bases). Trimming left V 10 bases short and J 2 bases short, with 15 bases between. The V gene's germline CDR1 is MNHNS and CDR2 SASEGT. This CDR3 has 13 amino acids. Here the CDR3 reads CATRGGVAYEQYF. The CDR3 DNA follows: TGTGCCACTAGGGGTGGGGTGGCCTACGAGCAGTACTTC.

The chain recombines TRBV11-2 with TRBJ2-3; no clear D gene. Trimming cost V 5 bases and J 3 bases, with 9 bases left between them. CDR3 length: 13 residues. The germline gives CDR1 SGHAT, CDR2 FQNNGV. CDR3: CASSRRRTDTQYF. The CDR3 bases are TGTGCCAGCAGCCGACGACGGACAGATACGCAGTATTTT.

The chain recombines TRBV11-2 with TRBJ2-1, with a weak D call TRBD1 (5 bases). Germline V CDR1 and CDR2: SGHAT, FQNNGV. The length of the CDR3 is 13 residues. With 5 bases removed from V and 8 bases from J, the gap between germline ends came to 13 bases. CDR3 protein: CASSHLDSYEQFF. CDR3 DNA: TGTGCCAGCAGCCACCTAGACAGTTATGAGCAGTTCTTC.

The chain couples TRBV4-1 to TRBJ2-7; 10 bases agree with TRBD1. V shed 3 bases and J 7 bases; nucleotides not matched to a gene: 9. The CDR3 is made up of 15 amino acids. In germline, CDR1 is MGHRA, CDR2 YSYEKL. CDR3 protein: CASSQGTGALLEQYF. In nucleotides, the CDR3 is TGCGCCAGCAGCCAGGGGACAGGGGCCCTATTAGAGCAGTACTTC.

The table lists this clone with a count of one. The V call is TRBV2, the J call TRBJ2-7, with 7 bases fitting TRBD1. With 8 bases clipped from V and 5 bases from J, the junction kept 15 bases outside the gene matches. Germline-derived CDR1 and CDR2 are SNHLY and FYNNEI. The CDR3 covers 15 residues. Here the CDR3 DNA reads TGTGCCAGCGGGGGACAGACTCGCCTCCCAAACGAGCAGTACTTC. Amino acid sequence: CASGGQTRLPNEQYF.

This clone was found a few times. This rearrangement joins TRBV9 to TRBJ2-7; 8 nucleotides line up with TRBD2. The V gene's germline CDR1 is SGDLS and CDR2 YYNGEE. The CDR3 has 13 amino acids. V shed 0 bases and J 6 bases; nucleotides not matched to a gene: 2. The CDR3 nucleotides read TGTGCCAGCAGCGTAGAACTAGCGGCCGAGCAGTACTTC. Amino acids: CASSVELAAEQYF. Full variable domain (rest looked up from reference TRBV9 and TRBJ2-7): DSGVTQTPKHLITATGQRVTLRCSPRSGDLSVYWYQQSLDQGLQFLIQYYNGEERAKGNILERFSAQQFPDLHSELNLSSLELGDSALYFCASSVELAAEQYFGPGTRLTVT.

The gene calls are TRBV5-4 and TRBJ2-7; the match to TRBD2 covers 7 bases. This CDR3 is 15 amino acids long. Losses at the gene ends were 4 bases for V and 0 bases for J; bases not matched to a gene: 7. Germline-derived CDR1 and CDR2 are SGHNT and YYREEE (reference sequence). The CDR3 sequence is CASSPAGVSSYEQYF. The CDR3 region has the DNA TGTGCCAGCAGCCCGGCGGGGGTAAGCTCCTACGAGCAGTACTTC.

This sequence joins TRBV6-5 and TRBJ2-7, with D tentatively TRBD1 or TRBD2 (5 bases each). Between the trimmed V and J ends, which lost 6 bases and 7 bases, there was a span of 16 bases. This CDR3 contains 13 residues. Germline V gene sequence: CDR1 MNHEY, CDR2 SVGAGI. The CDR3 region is CASSPGRVQEQYF. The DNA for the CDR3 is TGTGCCAGCAGCCCGGGACGGGTCCAGGAGCAGTACTTC.